The 21 T cell receptor beta chains below come from one sample, sequenced in a study of early T cells in non-severe SARS-CoV-2 infection. One entry per CDR3 protein, called by TCRdb with MiXCR from the 5' RACE reads. The sample lists about 61,000 distinct CDR3 sequences, more than 10% occurring once. This specimen was whole blood, taken at baseline. The receptors here all came from an adult who was a healthcare worker with PCR-confirmed SARS-CoV-2 infection or an uninfected control (not recorded which). The donor label of this sample is uncertain.

This chain joins TRBV14 and TRBJ2-5, with D perhaps TRBD2 (5 bases). V was trimmed by 5 bases and J by 7 bases, leaving 20 bases between them. Germline values: CDR1 SGHDN, CDR2 FVKESK. CDR3 length: 15 residues. CDR3 DNA: TGTGCCAGCAGCGACCGACACACGAAAGGAGGGACCCAGTACTTC. This codes for CASSDRHTKGGTQYF.

The V call is TRBV12-5, the J call TRBJ2-3, with D unresolved. Germline CDR1 reads LGHNT; CDR2 reads FRNRAP. Trimming stripped 4 bases from V and 2 bases from J, with 10 bases between. The CDR3 has 14 amino acids. CDR3 loop: CASGSNRYTDTQYF. The CDR3 region has the DNA TGTGCTAGTGGTTCCAACCGTTACACAGATACGCAGTATTTT.

V gene TRBV20-1 combines with J gene TRBJ2-2; D perhaps matches TRBD2 (6 bases). The germline CDR1 and CDR2 sequences are DFQATT and SNEGSKA (reference sequence). The CDR3 covers 15 residues. V dropped 3 bases and J dropped 4 bases, with 15 bases sitting between them. The CDR3 nucleotides read TGCAGTGCTAGGGACCGGGCGGGGAGCACCGGGGAGCTGTTTTTT. It codes for CSARDRAGSTGELFF.

This clonotype showed up just a few times. This chain joins TRBV20-1 and TRBJ2-3, with TRBD2 as a possible D gene (6 bases). CDR1 is DFQATT and CDR2 is SNEGSKA in the germline V gene (reference sequence). The CDR3 spans 16 residues. V lost 0 bases, J lost 2 bases, and 15 bases lay in between. The CDR3 loop is CSARDSGTGTTDTQYF. The CDR3 DNA sequence: TGCAGTGCTAGAGATTCGGGGACTGGAACCACAGATACGCAGTATTTT.

J is TRBJ2-2 and V is TRBV1; the table's D call of TRBD2 was not tested on the DNA. TRBV1 represents a pseudogene. The CDR3 is 17 residues long. The CDR3 bases are TGCACCAGCAGCCAAGCCCCGGGACTAGCGACAACCGGGGAGCTGTTTTTT. It yields the protein CTSSQAPGLATTGELFF.

This clonotype has a handful of counts. This chain uses TRBV5-5 with TRBJ2-5, with 7 bases matching TRBD1. From germline, CDR1 is SGHKS and CDR2 YYEKEE (reference sequence). This CDR3 region has 15 residues. The trim removed 4 bases at V and 2 bases at J, leaving 8 bases unmatched. The chain's CDR3 is CASSRWDSWQETQYF. CDR3 nucleotides: TGTGCCAGCAGCCGCTGGGACAGCTGGCAAGAGACCCAGTACTTC.

In its sample, this clonotype was seen many times. CDR3 protein: CASSSGTVYGYTF. CDR3 in DNA: TGTGCCAGCAGTTCCGGGACAGTCTATGGCTACACCTTC. The rearrangement links TRBV12-3 or TRBV12-4 to TRBJ1-2; 7 bases match TRBD1. V trimming: 4 bases; J trimming: 4 bases; junction bases outside the gene matches: 3. The CDR3 is 13 residues long.

This clonotype was picked up a small number of times. CDR3 sequence: CAISGDRGVSEAFF. The CDR3 bases are TGTGCCATCAGTGGTGACAGGGGGGTTAGCGAAGCTTTCTTT. The V call is TRBV10-3, the J call TRBJ1-1; 9 bases match TRBD1. In germline, CDR1 is ENHRY, CDR2 SYGVKD. CDR3 length equals 14 residues. Trimming at V came to 4 bases and at J to 8 bases, leaving 8 bases not matched to a gene.

This chain uses TRBV19 with TRBJ2-1; weak D call: TRBD2 (6 bases). Germline V gene sequence: CDR1 LNHDA, CDR2 SQIVND (reference sequence). The CDR3 spans 16 residues. V was trimmed by 1 base and J by 2 bases, leaving 12 bases between them. The DNA of the CDR3 is TGTGCCAGTAGTATAGTAGGAGGGGCCGCCTACAATGAGCAGTTCTTC. It translates to CASSIVGGAAYNEQFF.

This clonotype was found many times. This chain joins TRBV2 and TRBJ2-3, with 13 positions matching TRBD2. The CDR3 is 16 residues long. Per germline, CDR1 SNHLY and CDR2 FYNNEI. V lost 7 bases, J lost 3 bases, and 7 bases stayed unmatched. The CDR3 DNA reads as TGTGCCAGCAAATTACTAGCGGGGGGGCCTACAGATACGCAGTATTTT. It codes for CASKLLAGGPTDTQYF.

The table lists this clonotype with many counts. The chain combines TRBV2 with TRBJ2-7; D might be TRBD1 (5 bases). The CDR3 spans 14 residues. Per the germline V gene, CDR1 is SNHLY and CDR2 is FYNNEI. CDR3 loop: CASSEGVVNYEQYV. CDR3 nucleotide sequence: TGTGCCAGCAGCGAAGGGGTAGTTAACTACGAGCAGTACGTC.

The chain joins TRBV4-2 to TRBJ1-4; D is possibly TRBD1 (5 bases). The V and J ends lost 4 bases and 0 bases respectively, with 6 bases between them. The CDR3 has 14 residues. CDR1 and CDR2 from the germline V gene are LGHNA and YNFKEQ. Written as DNA, the CDR3 is TGTGCCAGCAGCCGGACATCAACTAATGAAAAACTGTTTTTT. It translates to CASSRTSTNEKLFF.

The rearrangement joins TRBV30 to TRBJ1-6; D remains unclear. V lost 0 bases and J lost 13, with 13 bases in between. CDR3 size: 13 residues. Germline V gene data show CDR1 as GTSNPN and CDR2 as SVGIG (reference sequence). The CDR3 DNA sequence: TGTGCCTGGAGTGTGGACGTGGTGCCCCCCCTCCACTTT. It yields the protein CAWSVDVVPPLHF.

J is TRBJ2-3 and V is TRBV11-2, with TRBD2 matching over 7 bases. Trimming cost V 5 bases and J 1 base; bases outside gene matches: 6. The CDR3 totals 15 residues. CDR1 and CDR2 from the germline V gene are SGHAT and FQNNGV. CDR3 region: CASSAASGRTDTQYF. As DNA, the CDR3 is TGTGCCAGCAGCGCCGCTAGCGGCCGCACAGATACGCAGTATTTT.

This clonotype was observed a few times. The V call is TRBV14, the J call TRBJ1-2; no reliable D call. The CDR3 runs 13 residues. In germline, CDR1 is SGHDN, CDR2 FVKESK. V lost 1 base to trimming and J lost 4 bases, with 7 bases between them. In DNA form, the CDR3 reads TGTGCCAGCAGCCAAGGGCTTCTCTATGGCTACACCTTC. The encoded protein is CASSQGLLYGYTF.

The rearrangement uses TRBV5-1 and TRBJ1-2; 7 bases agree with TRBD1. CDR1 is SGHRS and CDR2 is YFSETQ in the germline V gene. The V gene end was trimmed by 3 bases and the J gene end by 3 bases; junction bases not matched to a gene: 5. This CDR3 comprises 14 residues. The CDR3 reads CASSSTTGDYGYTF. CDR3 coding DNA: TGCGCCAGCAGCTCTACTACAGGGGACTATGGCTACACCTTC.

This clonotype was seen a handful of times. The DNA for the CDR3 is TGTGCCAGCAGTCCACAAGCCATACTAGCTTACACGCAGTATTTT. This gives the protein CASSPQAILAYTQYF. The genes are TRBV12-3 or TRBV12-4 and TRBJ2-3; D may be TRBD2 (6 bases). The CDR3 length is 15 residues. Trimming shortened V by 5 bases and J by 9 bases, and 21 bases separated the two germline ends.

The rearrangement links TRBV12-3 or TRBV12-4 to TRBJ1-2; TRBD1 matches 8 bases. With 10 bases clipped from V and 8 bases from J, the junction kept 12 bases outside the gene matches. There are 13 residues in the CDR3. The CDR3 loop is CATRTGTLPGYTF. CDR3 DNA: TGTGCCACCAGGACAGGGACTTTACCAGGCTACACCTTC.

This clonotype appeared a few times. The chain joins TRBV5-6 to TRBJ1-2, with TRBD1 identical over 7 bases. CDR3 size: 16 residues. The V gene end was trimmed by 1 base and the J gene end by 4 bases; junction bases not matched to a gene: 10. Germline lookup yields CDR1 SGHDT and CDR2 YYEEEE. The CDR3 DNA sequence: TGTGCCAGCAGCTTGATAGGCAGGGGGAAAGGCTATGGCTACACCTTC. Translating it yields CASSLIGRGKGYGYTF.

The J gene is TRBJ2-5, the V gene TRBV5-4, with TRBD1 identical over 8 bases. Losses at the gene ends were 4 bases for V and 6 bases for J; bases not matched to a gene: 14. Per germline, CDR1 SGHNT and CDR2 YYREEE (reference sequence). The length of the CDR3 is 16 residues. CDR3 amino acids: CASSNPGQGREKTQYF. For the CDR3, the DNA is TGTGCCAGCAGCAACCCTGGACAGGGCAGAGAGAAGACCCAGTACTTC.

The rearrangement uses TRBV3-1 and TRBJ2-2; 15 bases line up with TRBD2. The CDR3 runs to 19 residues. Germline CDR1 reads LGHDT; CDR2 reads YNNKEL (reference sequence). Trimming cost V 2 bases and J 2 bases; bases outside gene matches: 6. This CDR3 is CASSQPGTSGGLNTGELFF. CDR3 nucleotides: TGTGCCAGCAGCCAACCCGGGACTAGCGGGGGGCTAAACACCGGGGAGCTGTTTTTT.